The 21 T cell receptor beta chains given below trace back to one sample, sequenced in a study of cytomegalovirus exposure and HLA in healthy donors. PCR employed 60 Vbeta and 13 Jbeta primers. Generated by immunoSEQ multiplex PCR, the TCRdb table keeps only in-frame clones and is missing some. The data hold some 200,000 clones, with about 80% observed a single time. The sample consisted of PBMCs. These receptors all come from a woman in her twenties or thirties in good health and CMV-seronegative.

CDR3 sequence: CASSPKGSRNQPQHF. DNA of the CDR3: TGTGCCAGCAGCCCTAAGGGGTCACGCAATCAGCCCCAGCATTTT. The genes are TRBV28 and TRBJ1-5; possibly TRBD1 for D (5 bases). CDR1 and CDR2 from the germline V gene are MDHEN and SYDVKM. The V end was cut by 6 bases, the J end by 2 bases, with 14 bases between. The length of the CDR3 is 15 residues.

The rearrangement uses TRBV27 and TRBJ1-3; 8 bases line up with TRBD1. This CDR3 region has 16 residues. The J segment lost 0 bases and the V segment lost 5 bases, leaving 6 bases of the junction unmatched. Germline CDR1 reads MNHEY; CDR2 reads SMNVEV (reference sequence). CDR3 loop: CASSADREGSGNTIYF. The CDR3 region has the DNA TGTGCCAGCAGTGCGGACAGGGAGGGCTCTGGAAACACCATATATTTT.

This clone was observed a few times. A junction boundary mismatches the germline segment, possibly from a read error. The chain links TRBV7-9 to TRBJ2-5; a weak D match, TRBD1 (6 bases). The CDR3 contains 12 residues. The V gene's germline CDR1 is SEHNR and CDR2 FQNEAQ (reference sequence). The CDR3 protein is CASSHTRDNLDF. The CDR3 DNA is TGTGCCAGCAGTCATACCCGGGACAATTTGGACTTC.

This clone was seen a few times. The V call is TRBV5-1, the J call TRBJ2-7, with D maybe TRBD1 (6 bases). The V gene lost 1 base and the J gene lost 3 bases, with 11 bases spanning the gap. The CDR3 is made up of 14 amino acids. The V gene's germline CDR1 is SGHRS and CDR2 YFSETQ. The CDR3 DNA reads as TGCGCCAGCAGCTTGACAGGGAGATACTACGAGCAGTACTTC. Amino acid sequence: CASSLTGRYYEQYF.

V gene TRBV7-9 combines with J gene TRBJ1-1, with 9 positions matching TRBD1. CDR3 length equals 17 residues. V lost 5 bases and J lost 0; bases outside the gene matches: 10. In germline, CDR1 is SEHNR, CDR2 FQNEAQ (reference sequence). CDR3 in amino acids: CASSRIWTGVMNTEAFF. The DNA for the CDR3 is TGTGCCAGCAGCCGAATATGGACAGGGGTCATGAACACTGAAGCTTTCTTT.

This clone was detected once. The junction differs from germline at one of its ends, possibly a read error. J is TRBJ2-1 and V is TRBV7-7, with D tentatively TRBD2 (6 bases). The germline V gene has CDR1 SSHAT and CDR2 FNYEAQ (reference sequence). The CDR3 is 15 amino acids. In DNA form, the CDR3 reads TGTGCTAGCAGCCCTGGGGGTAGCGGTCGGGTTGAGCAGTTCTTC. Protein sequence: CASSPGGSGRVEQFF.

V usage is TRBV28 and J usage is TRBJ2-7; maybe TRBD2 (5 bases). This CDR3 is built from 13 residues. Germline V gives CDR1 MDHEN, CDR2 SYDVKM. Trimming cost V 5 bases and J 2 bases, with 10 bases left between them. CDR3 residues: CASSHGVTYEQYF. The DNA for the CDR3 is TGTGCCAGCAGTCACGGGGTTACCTACGAGCAGTACTTC.

J is TRBJ2-7 and V is TRBV5-1, with a tentative D call TRBD2 (6 bases). Germline V lookup: CDR1 SGHRS, CDR2 YFSETQ. The CDR3 loop spans 12 amino acids. The V end was cut by 9 bases, the J end by 3 bases, with 13 bases between. The CDR3 DNA sequence: TGCGCCAATTGCGGGGCCGGCTACGAGCAGTACTTC. This gives the protein CANCGAGYEQYF. The full variable domain, rest sourced from reference TRBV5-1 and TRBJ2-7, is KAGVTQTPRYLIKTRGQQVTLSCSPISGHRSVSWYQQTPGQGLQFLFEYFSETQRNKGNFPGRFSGRQFSNSRSEMNVSTLELGDSALYLCANCGAGYEQYFGPGTRLTVT.

In its sample, this clone was seen a few times. The chain couples TRBV5-6 to TRBJ1-3, with D unresolved. Looked up from germline, CDR1 is SGHDT and CDR2 is YYEEEE. The CDR3 totals 18 residues. V lost 1 base and J lost 6, with 23 bases in between. The CDR3 nucleotides read TGTGCCAGCAGCTTGTCAGCGGGGATTCAAGGAGGAGTAAACACCATATATTTT. The encoded protein is CASSLSAGIQGGVNTIYF.

The chain links TRBV30 to TRBJ1-5; 9 bases line up with TRBD1. The CDR3 runs to 13 residues. Losses at the gene ends were 4 bases for V and 6 bases for J; bases not matched to a gene: 4. Germline assignment: CDR1 GTSNPN and CDR2 SVGIG (reference sequence). CDR3 nucleotide sequence: TGTGCCTGGAACAGGGGGCAGGGTCAGCCCCAGCATTTT. Translating gives CAWNRGQGQPQHF.

This chain links TRBV10-3 with TRBJ2-2; D possibly corresponds to TRBD2 (6 bases). V lost 7 bases and J lost 6, with 21 bases in between. The CDR3 extends over 16 amino acids. Per the germline V gene, CDR1 is ENHRY and CDR2 is SYGVKD. In nucleotides, the CDR3 is TGTGCCATCACCCCCGGGGGACCCTCATCCCCCGGGGAGCTGTTTTTT. Translated, it gives CAITPGGPSSPGELFF.

This clone has at least ten counts. The chain combines TRBV5-5 with TRBJ2-2, with 7 bases that match TRBD1. Per the germline V gene, CDR1 is SGHKS and CDR2 is YYEKEE (reference sequence). The CDR3 spans 16 residues. The J segment lost 1 base and the V segment lost 4 bases, leaving 7 bases of the junction unmatched. The CDR3 bases are TGTGCCAGCAGCCACCGACAGGGAAAGAACACCGGGGAGCTGTTTTTT. It specifies CASSHRQGKNTGELFF.

Concerning this clone: Other DNA sequences of this sample code for an identical CDR3. This chain connects TRBV27 to TRBJ2-7; tentative D call: TRBD2 (5 bases). The length of the CDR3 is 11 residues. V was clipped by 5 bases and J by 4 bases, with 6 bases between them. Germline V gene sequence: CDR1 MNHEY, CDR2 SMNVEV (reference sequence). The CDR3 loop is CASSGGYEQYF. The DNA for the CDR3 is TGTGCCAGCAGTGGCGGGTACGAGCAGTACTTC.

The sample holds a few counts of this clone. The genes are TRBV11-2 and TRBJ1-1, with D perhaps matching TRBD1 (5 bases). Germline assignment: CDR1 SGHAT and CDR2 FQNNGV. CDR3 size: 15 residues. Between the trimmed V and J ends, which lost 8 bases and 1 base, there was a span of 17 bases. CDR3 sequence (DNA): TGTGCCAGCTTCCCAACGTGGGGCTCGAACACTGAAGCTTTCTTT. It yields the protein CASFPTWGSNTEAFF.

CDR3 bases: TGCGCCAGCAGCTTGGCTAAAAAGTCGAGGGAACTGGATTCACCCCTCCACTTT. It codes for CASSLAKKSRELDSPLHF. The rearrangement joins TRBV5-1 to TRBJ1-6; D uncertain. The CDR3 extends over 18 amino acids. The V end was cut by 0 bases, the J end by 8 bases, with 21 bases between. CDR1 and CDR2 (germline): SGHRS, YFSETQ. Combining the CDR3 with reference TRBV5-1 and TRBJ1-6 gives the whole variable domain KAGVTQTPRYLIKTRGQQVTLSCSPISGHRSVSWYQQTPGQGLQFLFEYFSETQRNKGNFPGRFSGRQFSNSRSEMNVSTLELGDSALYLCASSLAKKSRELDSPLHFGNGTRLTVT.

The chain has TRBV4-2 and TRBJ2-7; unclear D gene. Germline CDR1 is LGHNA and CDR2 is YNFKEQ. The CDR3 sequence is 17 residues long. V was cut by 0 bases and J by 2 bases, with 17 bases left in between. The CDR3 spells CASSQDIRNRFTYEQYF. CDR3 DNA sequence: TGTGCCAGCAGCCAAGATATCAGGAATAGATTTACCTACGAGCAGTACTTC.

V usage is TRBV19 and J usage is TRBJ2-1, with D tentatively TRBD2 (7 bases). The V end was cut by 7 bases, the J end by 0 bases, with 13 bases between. This CDR3 has 15 amino acids. The germline CDR1 and CDR2 sequences are LNHDA and SQIVND (reference sequence). CDR3 DNA: TGTGCCAGTACCAGGGGCGGGAGCTCCTACAATGAGCAGTTCTTC. This codes for CASTRGGSSYNEQFF.

The rearrangement joins TRBV7-2 to TRBJ2-7; TRBD2 is a possible D gene (7 bases). This CDR3 contains 14 residues. Germline-derived CDR1 and CDR2 are SGHTA and FQGNSA. V was trimmed by 3 bases and J by 5 bases, leaving 14 bases between them. The CDR3 nucleotides are TGTGCCAGCAGCTTGAGGGGGGGCTCGAACGAGCAGTACTTC. It codes for CASSLRGGSNEQYF.

This clone was observed a few times. The chain carries TRBV5-4 and TRBJ1-6; 7 bases fit TRBD1. The CDR3 totals 14 residues. Germline V CDR1 and CDR2: SGHNT, YYREEE (reference sequence). After removal of 1 base from V and 7 bases from J, the junction contained 2 bases not matched to a gene. The CDR3 reads CASSLRDRNSPLHF. CDR3 in DNA: TGTGCCAGCAGCTTGCGGGACAGAAATTCACCCCTCCACTTT.

V and J are TRBV5-4 and TRBJ1-1; unclear D gene. CDR3 length: 13 residues. V lost 0 bases and J 6 bases, leaving 9 bases between the germline ends. The V gene's germline CDR1 is SGHNT and CDR2 YYREEE (reference sequence). CDR3 in amino acids: CASSLGIVAEAFF. CDR3 nucleotides: TGTGCCAGCAGCTTGGGTATTGTCGCTGAAGCTTTCTTT.

On this clone: Other DNA sequences in this sample translate to the same CDR3. The rearrangement uses TRBV11-2 and TRBJ2-7, with D perhaps matching TRBD1 (6 bases). The germline gives CDR1 SGHAT, CDR2 FQNNGV. V was pared by 3 bases and J by 1 base, with 7 bases between. CDR3 length: 13 residues. CDR3 coding DNA: TGTGCCAGCAGCTTGGGACATTCCTACGAGCAGTACTTC. Residues: CASSLGHSYEQYF.